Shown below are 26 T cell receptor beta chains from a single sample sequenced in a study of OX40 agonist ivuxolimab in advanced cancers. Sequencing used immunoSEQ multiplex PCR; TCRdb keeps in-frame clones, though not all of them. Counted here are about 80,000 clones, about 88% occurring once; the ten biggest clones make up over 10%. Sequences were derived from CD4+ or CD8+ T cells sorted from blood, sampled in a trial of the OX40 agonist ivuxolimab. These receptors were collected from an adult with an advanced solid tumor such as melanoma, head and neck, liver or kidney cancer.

The CDR3 nucleotides are TGTGCCAGCTCACCACCCCAAACAGGGGGCAATGAGCAGTTCTTC. It translates to CASSPPQTGGNEQFF. The chain links TRBV18 to TRBJ2-1; 8 bases fit TRBD1. The CDR3 covers 15 residues. The V and J ends lost 0 bases and 6 bases, in that order; junction bases with no gene match: 4. Germline assignment: CDR1 KGHSH and CDR2 LQKENI.

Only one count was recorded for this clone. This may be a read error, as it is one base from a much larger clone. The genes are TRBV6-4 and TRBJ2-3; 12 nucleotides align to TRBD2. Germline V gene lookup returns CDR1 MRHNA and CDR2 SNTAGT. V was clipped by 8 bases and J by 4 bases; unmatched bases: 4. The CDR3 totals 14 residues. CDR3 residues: CASRLAGEADTQYF. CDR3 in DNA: TGTGCCAGCCGACTAGCGGGAGAAGCAGATACGCAGTATTTT.

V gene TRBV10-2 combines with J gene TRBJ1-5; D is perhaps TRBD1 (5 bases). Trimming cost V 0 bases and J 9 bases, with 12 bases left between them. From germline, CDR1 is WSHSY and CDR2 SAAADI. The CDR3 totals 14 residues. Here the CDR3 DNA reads TGCGCCAGCAGTGAGTCGGTCAGGGTTAGGCCCCAGCATTTT. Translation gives CASSESVRVRPQHF.

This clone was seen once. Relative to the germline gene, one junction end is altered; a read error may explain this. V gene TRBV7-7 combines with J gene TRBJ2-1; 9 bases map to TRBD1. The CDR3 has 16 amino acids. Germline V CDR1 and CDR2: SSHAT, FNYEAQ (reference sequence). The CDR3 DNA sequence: TGTGCTAGCAGCTATAAGCCCGGGACAGGGTTGAATGAGCAGTTCTTC. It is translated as CASSYKPGTGLNEQFF. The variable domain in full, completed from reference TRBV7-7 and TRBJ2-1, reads GAGVSQSPRYKVTKRGQDVTLRCDPISSHATLYWYQQALGQGPEFLTYFNYEAQPDKSGLPSDRFSAERPEGSISTLTIQRTEQRDSAMYRCASSYKPGTGLNEQFFGPGTRLTVL.

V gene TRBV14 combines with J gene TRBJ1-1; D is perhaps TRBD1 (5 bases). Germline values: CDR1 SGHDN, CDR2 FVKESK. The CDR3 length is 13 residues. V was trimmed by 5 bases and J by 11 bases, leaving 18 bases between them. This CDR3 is CASSSYGGISAFF. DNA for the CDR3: TGTGCCAGCAGCTCGTACGGGGGGATTTCGGCTTTCTTT.

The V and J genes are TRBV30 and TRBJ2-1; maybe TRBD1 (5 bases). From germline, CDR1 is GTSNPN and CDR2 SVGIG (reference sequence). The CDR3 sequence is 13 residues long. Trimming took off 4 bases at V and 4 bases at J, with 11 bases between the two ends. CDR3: CAWTLGLYNEQFF. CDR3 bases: TGTGCCTGGACACTGGGGCTATACAATGAGCAGTTCTTC.

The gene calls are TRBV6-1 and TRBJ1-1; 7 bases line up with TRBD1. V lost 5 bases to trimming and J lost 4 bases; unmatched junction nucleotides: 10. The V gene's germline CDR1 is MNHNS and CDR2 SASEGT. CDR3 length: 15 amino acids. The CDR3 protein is CASSWTEGQVTEAFF. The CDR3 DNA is TGTGCCAGCAGTTGGACCGAAGGACAGGTCACTGAAGCTTTCTTT.

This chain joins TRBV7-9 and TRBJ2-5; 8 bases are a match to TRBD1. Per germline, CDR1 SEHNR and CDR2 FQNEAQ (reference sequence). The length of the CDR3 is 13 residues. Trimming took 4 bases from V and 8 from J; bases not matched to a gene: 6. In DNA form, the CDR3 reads TGTGCCAGCAGCTCCGACAGGGGAACTACCCAGTACTTC. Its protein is CASSSDRGTTQYF.

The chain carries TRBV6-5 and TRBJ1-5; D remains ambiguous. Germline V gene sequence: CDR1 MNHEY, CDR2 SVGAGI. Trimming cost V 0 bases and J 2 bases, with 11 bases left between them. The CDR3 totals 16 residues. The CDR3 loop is CASSYSQDVRNQPQHF. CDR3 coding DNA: TGTGCCAGCAGTTACTCGCAAGACGTGCGCAATCAGCCCCAGCATTTT.

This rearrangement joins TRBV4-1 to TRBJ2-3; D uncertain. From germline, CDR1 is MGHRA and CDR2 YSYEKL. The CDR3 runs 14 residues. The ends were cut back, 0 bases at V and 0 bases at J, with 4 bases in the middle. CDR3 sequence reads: CASSQDVSTDTQYF. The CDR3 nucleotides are TGCGCCAGCAGCCAAGACGTCAGCACAGATACGCAGTATTTT.

CDR3 bases: TGCAGCGTTGAATTCGCGGGACGGAGAAACTACGAGCAGTACTTC. It yields the protein CSVEFAGRRNYEQYF. This chain connects TRBV29-1 to TRBJ2-7; possibly TRBD2 for D (6 bases). The germline V gene encodes CDR1 SQVTM and CDR2 ANQGSEA. The CDR3 contains 15 residues. Trimming removed 2 bases at V and 3 bases at J, with 17 bases between.

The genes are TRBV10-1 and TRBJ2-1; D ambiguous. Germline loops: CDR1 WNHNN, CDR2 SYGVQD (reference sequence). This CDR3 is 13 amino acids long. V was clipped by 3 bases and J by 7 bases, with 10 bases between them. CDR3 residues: CASSDSGWNEQFF. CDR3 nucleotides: TGCGCCAGCAGTGACAGTGGTTGGAATGAGCAGTTCTTC.

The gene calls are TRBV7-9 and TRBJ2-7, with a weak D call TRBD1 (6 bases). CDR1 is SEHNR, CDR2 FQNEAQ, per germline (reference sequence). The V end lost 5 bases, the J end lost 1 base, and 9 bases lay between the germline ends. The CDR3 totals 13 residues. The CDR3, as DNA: TGTGCCAGCAGCGGGGACAATTCCTACGAGCAGTACTTC. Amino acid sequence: CASSGDNSYEQYF.

CDR3 nucleotide sequence: TGTGCCAGCAGCTTGGCCGAATTCTCTGGAAACACCATATATTTT. Protein product: CASSLAEFSGNTIYF. This chain joins TRBV5-5 and TRBJ1-3; D is undetermined. V dropped 0 bases and J dropped 0 bases, with 7 bases sitting between them. This CDR3 spans 15 amino acids. Germline-derived CDR1 and CDR2 are SGHKS and YYEKEE (reference sequence).

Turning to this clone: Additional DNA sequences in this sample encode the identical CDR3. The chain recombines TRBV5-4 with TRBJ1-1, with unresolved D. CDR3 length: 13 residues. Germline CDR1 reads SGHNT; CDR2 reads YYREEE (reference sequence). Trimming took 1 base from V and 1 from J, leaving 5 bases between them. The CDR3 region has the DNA TGTGCCAGCAGCTTGTGGGGGAACACTGAAGCTTTCTTT. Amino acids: CASSLWGNTEAFF.

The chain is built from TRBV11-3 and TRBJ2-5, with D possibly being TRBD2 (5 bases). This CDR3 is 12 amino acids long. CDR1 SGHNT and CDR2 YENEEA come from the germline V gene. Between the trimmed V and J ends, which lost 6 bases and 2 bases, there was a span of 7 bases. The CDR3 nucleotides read TGTGCCAGCAGGACGGGACAAGAGACCCAGTACTTC. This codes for CASRTGQETQYF.

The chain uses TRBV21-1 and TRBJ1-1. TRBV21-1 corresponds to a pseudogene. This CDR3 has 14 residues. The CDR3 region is CASSRRTGRTEAFF. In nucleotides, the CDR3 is TGTGCCAGCAGCCGTCGGACGGGGCGGACTGAAGCTTTCTTT.

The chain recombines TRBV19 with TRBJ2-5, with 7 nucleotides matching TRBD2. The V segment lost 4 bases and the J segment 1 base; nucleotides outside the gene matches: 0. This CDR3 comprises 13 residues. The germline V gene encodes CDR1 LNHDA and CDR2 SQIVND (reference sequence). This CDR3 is CASSTSGQETQYF. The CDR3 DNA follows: TGTGCCAGTAGTACTAGCGGCCAAGAGACCCAGTACTTC.

CDR3 DNA sequence: TGTGCCAGCAGCTCCCGGCGAATCGTCGCAGATACGCAGTATTTT. Encoded protein: CASSSRRIVADTQYF. The genes are TRBV11-3 and TRBJ2-3, with unresolved D. This CDR3 has 15 residues. The germline gives CDR1 SGHNT, CDR2 YENEEA. V lost 4 bases, J lost 4 bases, and 15 bases lay in between.

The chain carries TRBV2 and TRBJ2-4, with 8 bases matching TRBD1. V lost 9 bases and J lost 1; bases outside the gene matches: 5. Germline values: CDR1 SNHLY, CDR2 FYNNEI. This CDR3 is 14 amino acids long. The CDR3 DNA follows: TGTGCCAGTCAGGGGGCTGGGGCCAAAAACATTCAGTACTTC. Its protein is CASQGAGAKNIQYF. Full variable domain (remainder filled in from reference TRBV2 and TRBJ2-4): EPEVTQTPSHQVTQMGQEVILRCVPISNHLYFYWYRQILGQKVEFLVSFYNNEISEKSEIFDDQFSVERPDGSNFTLKIRSTKLEDSAMYFCASQGAGAKNIQYFGAGTRLSVL.

The CDR3 DNA is TGTGCCTGGAGTACGACAGGCTACGAGCAGTACTTC. It specifies CAWSTTGYEQYF. This chain connects TRBV30 to TRBJ2-7, with a possible D match to TRBD1 (6 bases). Trimming removed 2 bases from V and 3 bases from J, with 8 bases in between. The CDR3 runs to 12 residues. Germline CDR1 and CDR2: GTSNPN and SVGIG (reference sequence).

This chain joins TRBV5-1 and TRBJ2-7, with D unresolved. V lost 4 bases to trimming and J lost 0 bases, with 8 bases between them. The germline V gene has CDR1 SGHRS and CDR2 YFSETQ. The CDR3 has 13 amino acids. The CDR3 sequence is CASSADASYEQYF. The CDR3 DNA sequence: TGCGCCAGCAGCGCTGACGCCTCCTACGAGCAGTACTTC.

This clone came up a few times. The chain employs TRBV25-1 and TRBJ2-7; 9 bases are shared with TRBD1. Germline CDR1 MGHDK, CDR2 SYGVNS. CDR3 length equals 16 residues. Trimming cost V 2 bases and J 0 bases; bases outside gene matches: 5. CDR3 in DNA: TGTGCCAGCAGTGAAGATCCACAGGGGGCCTCCTACGAGCAGTACTTC. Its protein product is CASSEDPQGASYEQYF.

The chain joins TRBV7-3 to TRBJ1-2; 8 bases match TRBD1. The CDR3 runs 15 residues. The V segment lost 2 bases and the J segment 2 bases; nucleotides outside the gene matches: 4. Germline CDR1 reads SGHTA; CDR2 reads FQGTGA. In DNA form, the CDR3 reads TGTGCCAGCAGCTTAGCGGCAGGGGGCAACTATGGCTACACCTTC. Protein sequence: CASSLAAGGNYGYTF.

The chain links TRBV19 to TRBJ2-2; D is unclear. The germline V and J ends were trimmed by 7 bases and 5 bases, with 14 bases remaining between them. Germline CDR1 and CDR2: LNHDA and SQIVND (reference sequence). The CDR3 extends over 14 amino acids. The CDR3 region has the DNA TGTGCCAGTACCCTCACCGACCTAACCGGGGAGCTGTTTTTT. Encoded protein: CASTLTDLTGELFF.

The CDR3 spells CASSLASRVAETQYF. In nucleotides, the CDR3 is TGTGCCAGCAGCTTGGCCTCGCGAGTAGCAGAGACCCAGTACTTC. The rearrangement joins TRBV5-6 to TRBJ2-5, with no clear D. Germline CDR1 SGHDT, CDR2 YYEEEE. The CDR3 extends over 15 amino acids. Trimming stripped 0 bases from V and 4 bases from J, with 13 bases between.